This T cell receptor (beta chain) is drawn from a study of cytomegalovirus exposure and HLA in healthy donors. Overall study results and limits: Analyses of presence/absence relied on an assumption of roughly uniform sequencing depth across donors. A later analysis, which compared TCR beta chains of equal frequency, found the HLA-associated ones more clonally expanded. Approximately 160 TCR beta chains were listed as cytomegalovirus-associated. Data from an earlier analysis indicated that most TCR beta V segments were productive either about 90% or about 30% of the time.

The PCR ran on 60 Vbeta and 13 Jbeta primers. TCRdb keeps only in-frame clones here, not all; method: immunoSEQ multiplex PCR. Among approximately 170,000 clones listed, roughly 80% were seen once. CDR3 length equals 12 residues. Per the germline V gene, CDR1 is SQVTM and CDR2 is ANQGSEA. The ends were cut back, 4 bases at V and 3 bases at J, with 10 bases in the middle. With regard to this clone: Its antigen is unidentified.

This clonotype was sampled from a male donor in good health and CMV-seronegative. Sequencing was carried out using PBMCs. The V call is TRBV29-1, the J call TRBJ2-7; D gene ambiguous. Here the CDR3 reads CSVALADYEQYF. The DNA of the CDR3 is TGCAGCGTTGCCTTGGCTGACTACGAGCAGTACTTC.